This passage covers 4 T cell receptor beta chains from one sample sequenced in a study of blood T cells in healthy people across ages. Primed by a sample-barcoded 5' primer and a J-beta primer mix, a second PCR proceeded for 7 to 11 cycles. One entry per CDR3 protein, called by TCRdb with MiXCR from the 5' RACE reads. The sample carries hundreds of thousands of distinct CDR3 sequences, 56% recorded once. Sequencing used blood. The source of these receptors is a man aged 35-49 years in good health.

This clonotype was recorded once. The chain is built from TRBV24-1 and TRBJ1-2; tentatively, D is TRBD1 (6 bases). Germline CDR1 reads KGHDR; CDR2 reads SFDVKD. This CDR3 has 13 residues. The V and J ends lost 4 bases and 5 bases respectively, with 10 bases between them. CDR3 in amino acids: CATSEEDRYGYTF. DNA of the CDR3: TGTGCCACCAGTGAAGAGGACAGATATGGCTACACCTTC.

As regards this clonotype: The junction does not match germline at one end; this may be a read error. This sequence joins TRBV10-3 and TRBJ2-5; the D gene is possibly TRBD1 (6 bases). Looked up from germline, CDR1 is ENHRY and CDR2 is SYGVKD. This CDR3 is 13 amino acids long. CDR3 DNA sequence: TGTGCCATCACCCAGGGGAGCCAAGAGGCCCAGTACTTC. Protein product: CAITQGSQEAQYF.

The CDR3 loop reads CASSFSTQETQYF. CDR3 sequence (DNA): TGTGCCAGCAGCTTCTCGACCCAAGAGACCCAGTACTTC. J is TRBJ2-5 and V is TRBV7-3; D is ambiguous. The germline gives CDR1 SGHTA, CDR2 FQGTGA. The V and J ends lost 3 bases and 1 base respectively, with 6 bases between them. The length of the CDR3 is 13 residues.

For the CDR3, the DNA is TGTGCCTGGGTAGGGACAGGGGGTGAGCAGTTCTTC. Amino acid sequence: CAWVGTGGEQFF. This rearrangement joins TRBV30 to TRBJ2-1; 11 bases are a match to TRBD1. Germline V gene sequence: CDR1 GTSNPN, CDR2 SVGIG (reference sequence). V lost 5 bases, J lost 9 bases, and 3 bases stayed unmatched. The CDR3 consists of 12 residues.